The clone carrying this TCR beta chain has only one observation. This sample is drawn from a study of blood T cell repertoires in COVID-19. Original analysis: Quantification of nucleated cells was approximated via reference gene primer amplification. Measured with immunoSEQ multiplex PCR; TCRdb has only the in-frame clones, and not every one. Clone size and V and J calls were adopted from that table, with D and trimming inferred from the DNA. Among roughly 290,000 clones listed, about 90% were seen once. The receptor was isolated from a woman in her fifties or sixties who had recovered from COVID-19. Material for sequencing was peripheral blood.

CDR3 bases: TGTGCCACCAGTGATTTGAAGTCAGGGGACCAAGAGACCCAGTACTTC. Protein sequence: CATSDLKSGDQETQYF. The rearrangement links TRBV24-1 to TRBJ2-5, with a possible D match to TRBD1 (6 bases). In germline, CDR1 is KGHDR, CDR2 SFDVKD. The CDR3 covers 16 residues. Between the trimmed V and J ends, which lost 0 bases and 0 bases, there was a span of 10 bases.